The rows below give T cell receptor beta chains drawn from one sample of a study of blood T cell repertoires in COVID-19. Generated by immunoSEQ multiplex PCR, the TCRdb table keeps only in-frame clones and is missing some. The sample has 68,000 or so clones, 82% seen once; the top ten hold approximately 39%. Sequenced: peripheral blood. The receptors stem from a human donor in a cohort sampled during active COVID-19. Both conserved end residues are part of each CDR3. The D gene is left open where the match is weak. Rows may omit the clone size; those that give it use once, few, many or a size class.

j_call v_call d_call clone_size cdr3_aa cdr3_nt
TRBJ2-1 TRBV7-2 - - CASSLGTVNEQFF TGTGCCAGCAGCTTAGGGACAGTCAATGAGCAGTTCTTC
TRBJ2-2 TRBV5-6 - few CASSLFGFVGELFF TGTGCCAGCAGCTTGTTCGGTTTTGTAGGGGAGCTGTTTTTT
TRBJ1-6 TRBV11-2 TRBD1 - CASSRTGVSYNSPLHF TGTGCCAGCAGCAGGACAGGGGTGTCCTATAATTCACCCCTCCACTTT
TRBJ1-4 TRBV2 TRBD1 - CASATGVPNEKLFF TGTGCCAGCGCGACAGGGGTGCCTAATGAAAAACTGTTTTTT
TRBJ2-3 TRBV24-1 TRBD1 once CATSASDRERDTQYF TGTGCCACCAGTGCCTCGGACAGGGAGCGAGATACGCAGTATTTT
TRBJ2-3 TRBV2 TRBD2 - CASKTGGLPVTDTQYF TGTGCCAGCAAGACGGGGGGACTTCCTGTTACAGATACGCAGTATTTT
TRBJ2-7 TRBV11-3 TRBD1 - CASSLGPGQGGRQYF TGTGCCAGCAGCTTAGGGCCGGGACAGGGGGGGCGGCAGTACTTC
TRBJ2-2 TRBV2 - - CASLGGSNTGELFF TGTGCCAGCCTAGGCGGATCAAACACCGGGGAGCTGTTTTTT
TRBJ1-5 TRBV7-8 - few CASSLALSILSGQPQHF TGTGCCAGCAGCTTAGCGCTCAGTATCTTATCGGGTCAGCCCCAGCATTTT
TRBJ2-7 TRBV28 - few CASSNLDSRYEQYF TGTGCCAGCAGTAATCTGGACAGCCGATACGAGCAGTACTTC
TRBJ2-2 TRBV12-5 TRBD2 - CASGLRSGGSGELFF TGTGCTAGTGGTTTACGAAGCGGGGGGTCCGGGGAGCTGTTTTTT
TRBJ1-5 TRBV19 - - CASRGRAPNQPQHF TGTGCCAGTAGAGGGAGGGCCCCAAATCAGCCCCAGCATTTT
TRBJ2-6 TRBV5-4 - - CASSVTGFGANVLTF TGTGCCAGCAGCGTGACAGGCTTCGGGGCCAACGTCCTGACTTTC
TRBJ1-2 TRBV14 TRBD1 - CASSQGTGGYGYTF TGTGCCAGCAGCCAAGGGACAGGTGGCTATGGCTACACCTTC
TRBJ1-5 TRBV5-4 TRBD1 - CASSLQGGNQPQHF TGTGCCAGCAGCCTACAGGGGGGAAATCAGCCCCAGCATTTT
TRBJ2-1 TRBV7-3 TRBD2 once CASSPRTRWDNEQFF TGTGCCAGCAGCCCAAGGACTAGGTGGGACAATGAGCAGTTCTTC
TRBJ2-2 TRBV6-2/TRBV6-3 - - CASSPVRGSLNTGELFF TGTGCCAGCAGCCCCGTCCGGGGTTCCCTGAACACCGGGGAGCTGTTTTTT
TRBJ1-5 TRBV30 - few CAWSQGVARQPQHF TGTGCCTGGAGCCAAGGGGTAGCCAGACAGCCCCAGCATTTT
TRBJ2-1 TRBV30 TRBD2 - CAWSTSGYNEQFF TGTGCCTGGAGTACTAGCGGATACAATGAGCAGTTCTTC
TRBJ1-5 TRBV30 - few CALDLGSNQPQHF TGTGCCCTGGACTTGGGCAGCAATCAGCCCCAGCATTTT
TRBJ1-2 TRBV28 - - CASSLPQSGNYGYTF TGTGCCAGCAGTTTACCCCAATCGGGTAACTATGGCTACACCTTC
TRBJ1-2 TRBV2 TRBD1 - CASSVEDRRYGYTF TGTGCCAGCAGTGTAGAGGACAGGCGCTATGGCTACACCTTC
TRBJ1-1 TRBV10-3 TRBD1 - CAISTGGPFEAFF TGTGCCATCAGTACAGGGGGTCCCTTTGAAGCTTTCTTT
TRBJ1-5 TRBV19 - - CASSLGGLSNQPQHF TGTGCCAGTAGTTTGGGGGGGTTAAGCAATCAGCCCCAGCATTTT
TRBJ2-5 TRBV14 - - CASSQRGARGETQYF TGTGCCAGCAGCCAACGGGGGGCTAGGGGTGAGACCCAGTACTTC
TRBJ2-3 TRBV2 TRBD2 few CASSPLPGLAGIF TGTGCCAGCAGCCCTCTTCCGGGACTAGCGGGGATTTTT
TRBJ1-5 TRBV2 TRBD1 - CASNRQGNNQPQHF TGTGCCAGCAACCGACAGGGTAATAATCAGCCCCAGCATTTT
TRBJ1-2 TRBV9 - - CASSVEIEAGKGYTF TGTGCCAGCAGCGTAGAGATTGAGGCGGGCAAGGGCTACACCTTC
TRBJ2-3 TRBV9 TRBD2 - CASSATSRDTQYF TGTGCCAGCAGCGCGACTAGCCGAGATACGCAGTATTTT
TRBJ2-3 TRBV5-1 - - CASSPAAGGDTQYF TGCGCCAGCAGCCCGGCGGCAGGAGGAGATACGCAGTATTTT
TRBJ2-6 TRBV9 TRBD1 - CASSPRDRPFSGANVLTF TGTGCCAGCAGTCCCCGGGACAGGCCATTCTCTGGGGCCAACGTCCTGACTTTC
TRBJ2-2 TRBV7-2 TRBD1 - CASRDRGRGSTGELFF TGTGCCAGCAGGGACAGGGGGCGCGGTAGCACCGGGGAGCTGTTTTTT
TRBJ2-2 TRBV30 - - CAFTGIRSRTGELFF TGTGCCTTCACAGGGATAAGGAGTAGAACCGGGGAGCTGTTTTTT
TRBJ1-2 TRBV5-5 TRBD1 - CASSLERTGNYGYTF TGTGCCAGCAGCTTGGAACGGACAGGGAACTATGGCTACACCTTC
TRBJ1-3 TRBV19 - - CASSTGQHGNTIYF TGTGCCAGTAGTACGGGACAACACGGAAACACCATATATTTT
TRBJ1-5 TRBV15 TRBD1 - CATSRGQGAFGNQPQHF TGTGCCACCAGCAGAGGACAGGGGGCGTTTGGAAATCAGCCCCAGCATTTT
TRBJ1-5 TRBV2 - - CATRGDTNSNQPQHF TGTGCCACCCGGGGGGACACCAATAGCAATCAGCCCCAGCATTTT
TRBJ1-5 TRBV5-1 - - CASSIDGQSNQPQHF TGCGCCAGCAGCATCGACGGACAGAGCAATCAGCCCCAGCATTTT
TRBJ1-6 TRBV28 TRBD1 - CASRPRDRVRSPLHF TGTGCCAGCAGACCACGGGACAGGGTGCGTTCACCCCTCCACTTT
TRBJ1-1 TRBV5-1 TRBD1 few CASSSYSPVGTGVSEAFF TGCGCCAGCAGCTCGTACTCCCCGGTCGGGACAGGGGTCTCTGAAGCTTTCTTT
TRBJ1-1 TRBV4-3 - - CASSQEAGLRAFF TGCGCCAGCAGCCAAGAAGCTGGACTCCGGGCTTTCTTT
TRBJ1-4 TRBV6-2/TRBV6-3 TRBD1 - CASSYYGSGTGYEKLFF TGTGCCAGCAGTTACTACGGCAGCGGGACAGGGTATGAAAAACTGTTTTTT
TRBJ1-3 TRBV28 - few CASSFQISGNTIYF TGTGCCAGCAGTTTTCAGATCTCTGGAAACACCATATATTTT
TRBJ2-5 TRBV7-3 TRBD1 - CASSPQGAETQYF TGTGCCAGCAGCCCACAGGGGGCAGAGACCCAGTACTTC
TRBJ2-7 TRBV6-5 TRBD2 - CASMRAGLYEQYF TGTGCCAGCATGAGAGCGGGACTCTACGAGCAGTACTTC
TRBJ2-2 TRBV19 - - CATLEYPGELFF TGTGCCACCCTGGAGTATCCCGGGGAGCTGTTTTTT
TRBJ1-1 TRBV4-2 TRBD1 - CASSPTGMNTEAFF TGTGCCAGCAGCCCGACAGGGATGAACACTGAAGCTTTCTTT
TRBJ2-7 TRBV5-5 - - CASSYLRVNEQYF TGTGCCAGCAGCTACCTGAGGGTCAACGAGCAGTACTTC
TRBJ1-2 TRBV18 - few CASSPDRTYGYTF TGTGCCAGCTCACCTGACAGGACCTATGGCTACACCTTC
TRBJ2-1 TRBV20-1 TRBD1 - CSAPRQGRQFF TGCAGTGCTCCCCGACAGGGCCGACAGTTCTTC
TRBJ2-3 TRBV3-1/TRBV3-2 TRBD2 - CASSQRSGLATDTQYF TGTGCCAGCAGCCAAAGATCGGGACTAGCCACAGATACGCAGTATTTT
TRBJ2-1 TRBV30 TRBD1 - CAWSETGVNEQFF TGTGCCTGGAGTGAAACAGGGGTCAATGAGCAGTTCTTC
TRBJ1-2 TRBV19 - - CAVTGTNYGYTF TGTGCTGTGACGGGAACTAACTATGGCTACACCTTC
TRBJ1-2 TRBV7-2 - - CASSSLGGGGVGYTF TGTGCCAGCAGCTCCCTCGGGGGAGGTGGCGTTGGCTACACCTTC
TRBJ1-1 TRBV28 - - CASSTGTPNTEAFF TGTGCCAGCAGCACCGGGACACCGAACACTGAAGCTTTCTTT
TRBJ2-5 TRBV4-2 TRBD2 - CASSQDYERGAFAFQETQYF TGTGCCAGCAGCCAAGATTATGAGCGGGGGGCATTCGCGTTCCAAGAGACCCAGTACTTC